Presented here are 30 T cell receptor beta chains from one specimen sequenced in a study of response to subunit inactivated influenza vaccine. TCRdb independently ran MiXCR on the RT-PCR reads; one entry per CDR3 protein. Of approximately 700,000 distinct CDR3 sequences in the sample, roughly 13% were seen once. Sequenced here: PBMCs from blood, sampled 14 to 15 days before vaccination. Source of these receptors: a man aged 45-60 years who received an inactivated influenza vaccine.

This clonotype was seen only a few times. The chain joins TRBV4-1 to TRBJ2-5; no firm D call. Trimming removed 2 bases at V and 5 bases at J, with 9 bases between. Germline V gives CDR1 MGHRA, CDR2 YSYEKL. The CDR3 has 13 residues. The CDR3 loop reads CASSQYKRETQYF. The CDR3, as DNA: TGCGCCAGCAGCCAATACAAGAGGGAGACCCAGTACTTC.

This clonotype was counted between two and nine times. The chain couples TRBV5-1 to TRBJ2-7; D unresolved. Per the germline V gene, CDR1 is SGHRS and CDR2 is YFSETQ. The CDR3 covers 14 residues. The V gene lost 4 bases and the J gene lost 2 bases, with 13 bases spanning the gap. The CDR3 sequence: CASSTRASAYEQYF. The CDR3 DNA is TGCGCCAGCAGCACCCGTGCTTCCGCCTACGAGCAGTACTTC.

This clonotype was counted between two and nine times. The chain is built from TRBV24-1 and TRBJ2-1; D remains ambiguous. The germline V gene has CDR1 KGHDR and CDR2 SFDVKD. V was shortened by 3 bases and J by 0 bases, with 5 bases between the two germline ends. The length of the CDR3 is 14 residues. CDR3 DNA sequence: TGTGCCACCAGTGATCCAGTCTCCTACAATGAGCAGTTCTTC. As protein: CATSDPVSYNEQFF.

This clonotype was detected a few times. The CDR3 region has the DNA TGTGCCAGCAGTTTATGGGCCAGCGGAGAAGCTTTCTTT. As protein: CASSLWASGEAFF. The chain is built from TRBV28 and TRBJ1-1; D ambiguous. Germline V gene sequence: CDR1 MDHEN, CDR2 SYDVKM. Trimming shortened V by 0 bases and J by 8 bases, and 10 bases separated the two germline ends. This CDR3 spans 13 amino acids.

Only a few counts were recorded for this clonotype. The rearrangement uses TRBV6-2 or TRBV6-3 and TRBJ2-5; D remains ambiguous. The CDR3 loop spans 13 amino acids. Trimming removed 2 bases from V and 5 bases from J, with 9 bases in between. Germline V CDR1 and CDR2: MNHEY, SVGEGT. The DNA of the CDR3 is TGTGCCAGCAGTTACGTGGGATCGGAGACCCAGTACTTC. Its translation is CASSYVGSETQYF.

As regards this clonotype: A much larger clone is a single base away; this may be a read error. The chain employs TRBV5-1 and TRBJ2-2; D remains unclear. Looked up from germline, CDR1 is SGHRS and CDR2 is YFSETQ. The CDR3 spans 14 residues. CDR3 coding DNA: TGCGCCAGCTGCTTGGACCGAAAGGCCGGGGAGCTGTTTTTT. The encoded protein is CASCLDRKAGELFF.

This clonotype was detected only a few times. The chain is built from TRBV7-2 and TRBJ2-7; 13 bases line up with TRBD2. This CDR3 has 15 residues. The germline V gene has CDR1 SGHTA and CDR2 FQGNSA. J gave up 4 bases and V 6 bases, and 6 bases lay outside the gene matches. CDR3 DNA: TGTGCCAGCAGTCCCTGGACTAGCGGGAGATACGAGCAGTACTTC. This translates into CASSPWTSGRYEQYF.

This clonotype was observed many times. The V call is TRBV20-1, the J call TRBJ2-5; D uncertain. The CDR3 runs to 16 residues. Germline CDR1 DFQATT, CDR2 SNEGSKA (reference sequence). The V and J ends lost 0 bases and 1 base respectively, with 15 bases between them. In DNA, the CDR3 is TGCAGTGCTAGAGATTTGCAGGCCCTCCGCCAAGAGACCCAGTACTTC. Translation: CSARDLQALRQETQYF.

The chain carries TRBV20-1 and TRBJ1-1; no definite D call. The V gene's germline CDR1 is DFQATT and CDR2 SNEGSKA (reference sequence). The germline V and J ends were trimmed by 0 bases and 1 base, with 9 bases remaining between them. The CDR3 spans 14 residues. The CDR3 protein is CSARELAANTEAFF. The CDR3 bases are TGCAGTGCTAGAGAGCTTGCAGCGAACACTGAAGCTTTCTTT.

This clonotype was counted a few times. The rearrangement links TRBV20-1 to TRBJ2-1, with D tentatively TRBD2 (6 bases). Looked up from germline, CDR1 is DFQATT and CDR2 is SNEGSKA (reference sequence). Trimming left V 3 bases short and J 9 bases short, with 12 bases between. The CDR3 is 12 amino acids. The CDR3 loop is CSARGGRVEQFF. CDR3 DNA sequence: TGCAGTGCTAGGGGGGGTCGGGTTGAGCAGTTCTTC.

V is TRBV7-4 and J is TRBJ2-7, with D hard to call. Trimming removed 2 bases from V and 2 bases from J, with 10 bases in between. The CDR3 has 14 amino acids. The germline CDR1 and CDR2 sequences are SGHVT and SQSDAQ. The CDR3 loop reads CASSLFAPTYEQYF. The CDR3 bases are TGTGCCAGCAGCTTATTTGCCCCCACCTACGAGCAGTACTTC.

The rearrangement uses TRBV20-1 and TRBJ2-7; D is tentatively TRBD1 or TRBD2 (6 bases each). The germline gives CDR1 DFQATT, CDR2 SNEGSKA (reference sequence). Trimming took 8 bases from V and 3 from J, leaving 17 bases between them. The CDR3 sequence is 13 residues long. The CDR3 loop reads CSSPGGWDYEQYF. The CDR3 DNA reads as TGCAGTTCTCCCGGGGGCTGGGACTACGAGCAGTACTTC.

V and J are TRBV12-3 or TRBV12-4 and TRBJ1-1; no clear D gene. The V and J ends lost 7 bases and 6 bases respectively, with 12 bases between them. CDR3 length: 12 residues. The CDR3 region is CASILKYAEAFF. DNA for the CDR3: TGTGCCAGCATCCTAAAGTACGCTGAAGCTTTCTTT.

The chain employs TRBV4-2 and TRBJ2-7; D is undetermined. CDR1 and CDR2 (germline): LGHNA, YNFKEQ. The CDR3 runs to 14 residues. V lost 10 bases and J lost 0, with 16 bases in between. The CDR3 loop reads CAMSHLADSYEQYF. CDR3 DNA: TGTGCCATGAGCCACCTGGCTGACTCCTACGAGCAGTACTTC.

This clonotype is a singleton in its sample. CDR3 nucleotide sequence: TGTGCCAGCTCACCATTTGGGTCCGAGCAGTTCTTC. Translation: CASSPFGSEQFF. This sequence joins TRBV18 and TRBJ2-1, with no clear D. The CDR3 covers 12 residues. Per germline, CDR1 KGHSH and CDR2 LQKENI. Trimming cost V 2 bases and J 10 bases, with 9 bases left between them.

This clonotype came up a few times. The CDR3, as DNA: TGTGCCAGCAGCTACCGGGACAGGGGGCCGGAGACCCAGTACTTC. Residues: CASSYRDRGPETQYF. The V call is TRBV5-5, the J call TRBJ2-5, with 12 nucleotides matching TRBD1. Germline loops: CDR1 SGHKS, CDR2 YYEKEE (reference sequence). V lost 3 bases to trimming and J lost 5 bases; unmatched junction nucleotides: 5. This CDR3 comprises 15 residues.

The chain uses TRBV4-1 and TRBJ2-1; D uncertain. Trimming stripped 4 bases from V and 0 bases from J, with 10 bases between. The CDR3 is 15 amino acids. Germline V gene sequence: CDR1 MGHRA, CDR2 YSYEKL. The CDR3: CASSPDVGSYNEQFF. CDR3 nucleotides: TGCGCCAGCAGCCCGGACGTAGGCTCCTACAATGAGCAGTTCTTC.

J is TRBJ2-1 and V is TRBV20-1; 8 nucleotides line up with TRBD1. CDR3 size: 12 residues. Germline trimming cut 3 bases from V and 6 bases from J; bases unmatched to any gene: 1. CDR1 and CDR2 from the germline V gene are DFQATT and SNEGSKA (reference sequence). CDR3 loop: CSARQGANEQFF. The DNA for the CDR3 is TGCAGTGCTAGGCAGGGGGCCAATGAGCAGTTCTTC.

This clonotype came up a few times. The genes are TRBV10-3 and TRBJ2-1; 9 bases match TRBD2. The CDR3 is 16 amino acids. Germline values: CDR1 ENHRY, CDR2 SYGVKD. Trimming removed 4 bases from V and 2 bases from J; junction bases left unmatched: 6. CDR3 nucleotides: TGTGCCATCAGTGTGGGTAGCGGGAGTGCCTACAATGAGCAGTTCTTC. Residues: CAISVGSGSAYNEQFF.

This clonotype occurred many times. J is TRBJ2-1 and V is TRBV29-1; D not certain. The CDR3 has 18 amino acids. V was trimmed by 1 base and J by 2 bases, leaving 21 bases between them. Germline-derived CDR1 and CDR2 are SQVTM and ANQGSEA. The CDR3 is CSVEGLVGLGKPYNEQFF. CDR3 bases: TGCAGCGTTGAAGGGTTGGTGGGTTTAGGGAAACCCTACAATGAGCAGTTCTTC.

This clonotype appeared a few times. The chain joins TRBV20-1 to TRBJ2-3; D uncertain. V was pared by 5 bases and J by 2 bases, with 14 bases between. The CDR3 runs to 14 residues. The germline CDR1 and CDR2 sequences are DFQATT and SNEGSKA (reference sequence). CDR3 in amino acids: CSAPTEQNTDTQYF. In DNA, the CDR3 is TGCAGTGCTCCCACAGAACAGAACACAGATACGCAGTATTTT.

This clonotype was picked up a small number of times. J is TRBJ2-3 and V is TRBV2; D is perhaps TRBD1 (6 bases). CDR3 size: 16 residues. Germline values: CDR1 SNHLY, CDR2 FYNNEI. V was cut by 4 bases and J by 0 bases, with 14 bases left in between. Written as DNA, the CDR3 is TGTGCCAGCAGTGGGGACATTTGGACTAGCACAGATACGCAGTATTTT. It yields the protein CASSGDIWTSTDTQYF.

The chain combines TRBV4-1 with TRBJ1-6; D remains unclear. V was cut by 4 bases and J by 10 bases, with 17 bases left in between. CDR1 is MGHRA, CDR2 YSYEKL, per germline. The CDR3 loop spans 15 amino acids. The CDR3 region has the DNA TGCGCCAGCAGCCCTTTTGGAGCGCGGACCTCACCCCTCCACTTT. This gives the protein CASSPFGARTSPLHF.

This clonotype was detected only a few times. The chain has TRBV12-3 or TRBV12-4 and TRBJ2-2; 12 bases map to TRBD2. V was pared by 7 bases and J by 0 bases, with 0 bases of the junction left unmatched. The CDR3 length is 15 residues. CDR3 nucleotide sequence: TGTGCCAGCACTAGCGGGGGGGCGAACACCGGGGAGCTGTTTTTT. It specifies CASTSGGANTGELFF.

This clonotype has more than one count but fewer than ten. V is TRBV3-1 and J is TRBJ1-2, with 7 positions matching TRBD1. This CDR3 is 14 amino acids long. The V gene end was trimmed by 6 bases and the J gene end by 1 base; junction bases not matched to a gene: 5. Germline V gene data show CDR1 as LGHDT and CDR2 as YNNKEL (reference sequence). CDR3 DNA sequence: TGTGCCAGCAGTCGGACAGGTTATAACTATGGCTACACCTTC. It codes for CASSRTGYNYGYTF.

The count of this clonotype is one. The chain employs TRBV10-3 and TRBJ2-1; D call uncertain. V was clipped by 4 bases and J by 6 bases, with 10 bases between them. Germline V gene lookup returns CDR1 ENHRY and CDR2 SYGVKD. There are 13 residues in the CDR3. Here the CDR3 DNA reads TGTGCCATCAGTGTTTCGGGTTTCAATGAGCAGTTCTTC. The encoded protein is CAISVSGFNEQFF.

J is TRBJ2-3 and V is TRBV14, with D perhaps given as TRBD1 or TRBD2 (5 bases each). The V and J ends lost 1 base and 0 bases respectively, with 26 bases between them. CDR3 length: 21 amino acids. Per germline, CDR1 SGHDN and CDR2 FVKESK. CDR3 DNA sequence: TGTGCCAGCAGCCAAGGGGGCGCTTTTGGGGACGGCCCTCACAGCACAGATACGCAGTATTTT. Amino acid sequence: CASSQGGAFGDGPHSTDTQYF.

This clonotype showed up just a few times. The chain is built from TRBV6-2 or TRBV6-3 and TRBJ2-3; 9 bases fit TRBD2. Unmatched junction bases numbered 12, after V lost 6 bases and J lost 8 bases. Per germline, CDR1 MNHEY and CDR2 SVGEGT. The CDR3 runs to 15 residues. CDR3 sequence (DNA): TGTGCCAGCAGGCCCTACGCGGGGGGGCCAGGTACGCAGTATTTT. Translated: CASRPYAGGPGTQYF.

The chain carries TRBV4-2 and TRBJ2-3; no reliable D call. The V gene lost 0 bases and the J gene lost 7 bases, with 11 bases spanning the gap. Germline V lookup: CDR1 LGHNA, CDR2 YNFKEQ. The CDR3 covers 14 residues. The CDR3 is CASSQDVEGNTQYF. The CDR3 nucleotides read TGTGCCAGCAGCCAAGATGTAGAAGGGAATACGCAGTATTTT.

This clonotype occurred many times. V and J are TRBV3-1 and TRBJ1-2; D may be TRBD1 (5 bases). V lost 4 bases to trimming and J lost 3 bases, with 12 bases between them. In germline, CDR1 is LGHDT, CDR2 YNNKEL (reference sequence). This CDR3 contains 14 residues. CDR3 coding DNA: TGTGCCAGCAGCCTCCCCGGGACGGACTATGGCTACACCTTC. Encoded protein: CASSLPGTDYGYTF.